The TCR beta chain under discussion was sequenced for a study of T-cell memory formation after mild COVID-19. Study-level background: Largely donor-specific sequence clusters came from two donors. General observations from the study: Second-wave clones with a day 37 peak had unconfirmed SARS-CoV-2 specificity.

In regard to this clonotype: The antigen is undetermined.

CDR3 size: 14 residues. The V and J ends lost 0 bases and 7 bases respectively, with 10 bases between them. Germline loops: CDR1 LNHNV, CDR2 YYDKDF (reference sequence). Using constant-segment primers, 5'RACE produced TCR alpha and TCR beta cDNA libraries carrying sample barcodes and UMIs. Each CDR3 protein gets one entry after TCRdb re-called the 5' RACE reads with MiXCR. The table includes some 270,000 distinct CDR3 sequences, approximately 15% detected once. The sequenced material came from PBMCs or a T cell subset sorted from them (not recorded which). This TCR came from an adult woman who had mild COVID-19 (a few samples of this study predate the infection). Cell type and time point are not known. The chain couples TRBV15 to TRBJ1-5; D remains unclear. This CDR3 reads CATSRDRREQPQHF. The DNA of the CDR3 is TGTGCCACCAGCAGAGATCGACGGGAACAGCCCCAGCATTTT. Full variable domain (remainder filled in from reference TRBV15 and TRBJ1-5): DAMVIQNPRYQVTQFGKPVTLSCSQTLNHNVMYWYQQKSSQAPKLLFHYYDKDFNNEADTPDNFQSRRPNTSFCFLDIRSPGLGDTAMYLCATSRDRREQPQHFGDGTRLSIL.